Listed below are T cell receptor beta chains from one sample, sequenced in a study of T-cell memory formation after mild COVID-19. TCRdb analysed the 5' RACE reads with MiXCR anew, one entry per CDR3 protein. The repertoire holds a few hundred thousand distinct CDR3 sequences, with 20% as singletons. Specimen: PBMCs or a T cell subset sorted from them (not recorded which). Receptors were obtained from a young man who had mild COVID-19 (a few samples of this study predate the infection). Cell type and time point are not known. CDR3s include the opening cysteine and the closing phenylalanine or tryptophan. The D gene is left open where the match is weak. The size field is filled for only some rows; it gives once, few, many or a size class.

abundance	j_gene	v_gene	d_gene	CDR3nt	CDR3aa
-	TRBJ2-7	TRBV4-3	-	TGCGCCAGCAGCCGGGTGGTGGCCTCGAGACGGGAGCAGTACTTC	CASSRVVASRREQYF
few	TRBJ2-2	TRBV4-3	TRBD1	TGCGCCAGCAGTAGTGTGGCTCGGACAGGGCACACCGGGGAGCTGTTTTTT	CASSSVARTGHTGELFF
-	TRBJ1-2	TRBV29-1	-	TGCAGCGTTGAATCGGCGCGGACGGCAGGCTATGGCTACACCTTC	CSVESARTAGYGYTF
many	TRBJ1-4	TRBV7-2	-	TGTGCCAGCAGCTTATCGAATTCTGGTGAAAAACTGTTTTTT	CASSLSNSGEKLFF
-	TRBJ2-2	TRBV6-2/TRBV6-3	-	TGTGCCAGCAGTTACAGACCAGGGACCGGGGAGCTGTTTTTT	CASSYRPGTGELFF
-	TRBJ2-3	TRBV15	-	TGTGCCACCAGCAGAGAGGGCCTCGGCACAGATACGCAGTATTTT	CATSREGLGTDTQYF
few	TRBJ1-5	TRBV24-1	-	TGTGCCACCCCCGCCGGCAATCAGCCCCAGCATTTT	CATPAGNQPQHF
-	TRBJ1-2	TRBV3-1	-	TGTGCCAGGGGTCTTCGACAGTGTGGCTACACCTTC	CARGLRQCGYTF
-	TRBJ2-5	TRBV20-1	TRBD1	TGCAGTGCTCATTACCCCGGGACAGGGGATCGAAAGACCCAGTACTTC	CSAHYPGTGDRKTQYF
few	TRBJ2-2	TRBV7-3	-	TGTGCCAGCAGCCGGATGGGACCCCGGGGGACCGGGGAGCTGTTTTTT	CASSRMGPRGTGELFF
-	TRBJ2-1	TRBV7-8	-	TGTGCCAGCAGCTCGGGACATTTGGAGCAGTTCTTC	CASSSGHLEQFF
-	TRBJ2-3	TRBV4-1	-	TGCGCCAGCAGCCACCCCGGAGGGGGCCTTGATACGCAGTATTTT	CASSHPGGGLDTQYF
-	TRBJ2-7	TRBV12-3/TRBV12-4	-	TGTGCCAGCAGGAATGAATACCGCTACGAGCAGTACTTC	CASRNEYRYEQYF
-	TRBJ2-7	TRBV7-9	-	TGTGCCAGCAGCTTAGCGTCGGACGAGCAGTACTTC	CASSLASDEQYF
-	TRBJ2-5	TRBV14	-	TGTGCCAGCAGCCAAGAAAACCGGCGGGCCCAGTACTTC	CASSQENRRAQYF
few	TRBJ2-2	TRBV12-3/TRBV12-4	-	TGTGCCAGCATGACCGGGCTAACCGGGGAGCTGTTTTTT	CASMTGLTGELFF
few	TRBJ2-2	TRBV4-3	-	TGCGCCAGCAGCCAAGTAAGGCCGAACACCGGGGAGCTGTTTTTT	CASSQVRPNTGELFF
few	TRBJ1-4	TRBV7-9	-	TGTGCCAGCAGCTCCAGGGCGACTAATGAAAAACTGTTTTTT	CASSSRATNEKLFF
few	TRBJ2-7	TRBV7-2	-	TGTGCCAGCAGCTTAGCGTTCAGGGGGGGCGAGCAGTACTTC	CASSLAFRGGEQYF
-	TRBJ2-2	TRBV29-1	-	TGCAGCGTTGAAAGGGGGATTCGGACCGGGGAGCTGTTTTTT	CSVERGIRTGELFF
-	TRBJ2-1	TRBV7-9	-	TGTGCCAGCAGCCCCGGCGGTAGCGGCCATCTTCAGCCTGAGCAGTTCTTC	CASSPGGSGHLQPEQFF
once	TRBJ2-3	TRBV4-3	-	TGCGCCAGCAGCCGGTGGGACTCACGTGGGGGAGATACGCAGTATTTT	CASSRWDSRGGDTQYF
-	TRBJ2-1	TRBV18	TRBD1	TGTGCCAGCTCACCACCGGACAGGGTGATCAATGAGCAGTTCTTC	CASSPPDRVINEQFF
-	TRBJ1-1	TRBV3-1	-	TGTGCCAGCAGCCTTCCGTACGGCAACACTGAAGCTTTCTTT	CASSLPYGNTEAFF
few	TRBJ1-3	TRBV30	TRBD1	TGTGCCTGGAGTGCTCGACTGGACAGGGGGTTCTCTGGAAACACCATATATTTT	CAWSARLDRGFSGNTIYF
few	TRBJ2-1	TRBV18	TRBD2	TGTGCCAGCTCATCGTTACTAGCGGGGGTTGGTAATGAGCAGTTCTTC	CASSSLLAGVGNEQFF
-	TRBJ2-3	TRBV7-8	-	TGTGCCAGCAGCCCGAGATTGGATACGCAGTATTTT	CASSPRLDTQYF